Reported below is one TCR beta chain. Many counts were recorded for this clonotype. It lacks a known antigen. The input lacks base qualities; no much larger clone sits a single base away. The library was generated by UMI-ligation and nested PCR. The beta constant-region primer consisted of an equimolar mixture of two oligonucleotides that together covered TRBC1 and TRBC2. Four rounds of PCR, combining the SP2 primer with nested alpha and beta constant-region primers, were used to amplify the ligated cDNA. A single-stranded oligonucleotide carrying the SP2 primer and a 12-nucleotide UMI was ligated to the 3' end of the cDNA by T4 RNA ligase 1. Incubation of the ligation reaction was carried out at 16 degrees C for about 20-25 hours. PCR2 was typically run as a SYBR Green qPCR and stopped at a predetermined threshold to prevent over-amplification. Every purification after the first one was done using Agencourt AMPure XP magnetic beads. Library amounts were measured by Qubit and library quality was assessed on a TapeStation, where the main peak was expected at around 650 bp. Sequencing of the pooled libraries was done on an Illumina MiSeq using v2 2x251 paired-end kits, which typically yielded about 1-2.3 million reads per sample. Each sample's library went into the pool at roughly 4 nM, and about 5-7% PhiX was added to help with cluster recognition. As for the authors' bioinformatics: Decombinator assigned V and J genes to Demultiplexor-processed FASTQ reads by tag matching, allowing a single base-pair mismatch. By using UMIs, Collapsinator corrected both sequencing errors and the frequency errors caused by PCR heterogeneity. CDR3Translator translated TCRs and extracted CDR3s from the conserved cysteine to the FGXG phenylalanine, flagging non-productive sequences. Gini, Shannon entropy and inverse Simpson indices were calculated on repertoires subsampled to equal numbers of UMI-defined TCRs. Within the linear range, a power law was fitted by maximum likelihood to the distributions of clonotype abundance. Similar UMI counts, unique TCR numbers and clonal distributions were obtained with the pipeline and with MIGEC on one naive CD8 sample. In one analysis, naive TCRs also found in any memory subset of the same donor were removed from the naive repertoire. A set of 6,000 to 8,000 CMV-associated CDR3 sequences, compiled from VDJdb and a published dataset, was used to search the repertoires. TCRdb trimmed public reads at Q25 via fastp, called clones via MiXCR and kept in-frame beta chains. Rows with one shared CDR3 protein collapse into an entry with the most common genes and DNA. The V and J calls and clone size are TCRdb's, not the authors'. The sample includes approximately 80,000 distinct CDR3 sequences, with about 10% observed a single time. The ten largest clones take up over 0.95% of the sample.

The data belong to a study of naive and memory T cell subsets (dated by TCRdb to the late 2010s). As for the study more broadly: An open-source, UMI-based TCR alpha and beta sequencing pipeline was applied to sorted naive and memory peripheral blood T cell subsets. IgG serology results and the functional CMV T cell responses were in complete agreement. RNA was DNase-treated and reverse transcribed with TCR constant-region primers, mostly using SuperScript III.

The germline ends are 12 bases apart after V is trimmed by 3 bases and J by 4 bases. The CDR3 runs 14 amino acids, cysteine and phenylalanine included. Only CDR3 DNA is held: 42 bases, read in frame from base 1. As encoded in the germline V gene, CDR1 is MNHEY while CDR2 is SVGEGT. Separate amplification of TCR alpha and beta chain libraries was performed from the second PCR step onward. CMV status of each donor was established by measuring IFNgamma production from CD4+ T cells after fresh PBMCs were stimulated overnight with CMV viral lysate. Using Miltenyi beads, CD4 T cells were first positively selected, and CD8 T cells were then positively selected from the CD4-negative fraction. Cells stained for CD3, CD4, CD8, CD45RA, CD27 and a live/dead dye were sorted on a BD Aria II into four subsets by CD45RA and CD27. A few healthy volunteers provided blood, and the blood of each volunteer was split into CD4 and CD8 T cells and then into four differentiation subsets. Roughly 0.13 L of peripheral blood was collected from each donor, and PBMC were isolated by Ficoll-Paque PLUS density-gradient centrifugation. The sorted cells were lysed in RLT buffer, after which RNA was extracted using a Qiagen RNeasy kit and kept at -80 degrees C.

The investigation overall reported the following: The repertoire findings for the naive and memory subsets could not be validated, as no ground truth was available. TCR abundance followed a power law with an exponent that was different for naive and memory subsets but consistent across the three individuals. A few larger clonotypes were present in naive repertoires, particularly the CD8 repertoires, and these clonotypes were possibly memory cells re-expressing CD45RA. In both CD4 and CD8 cells, the Gini index increased while Shannon and inverse Simpson diversity decreased from naive through CM, EM and EMRA. RNA-based TCR counts may be influenced by expression changes linked to T cell activation and differentiation. Each clonotype was defined as a single alpha or beta chain sequence rather than as a paired alpha/beta receptor. Following error correction, more than 95% of naive TCR sequences occurred only once, which made naive abundance distributions much steeper than those of memory subsets.

Here the chain combines TRBV6-2 or TRBV6-3 and TRBJ1-1, with an unclear D gene assignment. The specimen sequenced was naive CD8+ T cells from blood. The intended sense of this specimen's cell subset or site label: naive T cells, CD45RA high CD27+. The clonotype was recovered from a human donor in good health. CDR3 reads: CASSYAGMSTEAFF. The sequence in DNA is TGTGCCAGCAGTTATGCGGGGATGAGCACTGAAGCTTTCTTT.